These 21 T cell receptor beta chains share one sample of origin, sequenced in a study of T-cell reconstitution after alpha-beta-depleted transplantation in children (dated by TCRdb to about 2016). The treatment or condition label here, explained by the study, means: allogeneic hematopoietic cell transplantation with graft depleted of TCRalphabeta T cells and CD19 B cells. The library relied on PCR. Reads for this sample came from an Illumina HiSeq 2500. TCR libraries were prepared with molecular barcoding, using unique molecular identifiers to normalize TCRbeta repertoire quantification. The public reads were reanalyzed by TCRdb: fastp trimming at Q25, MiXCR alignment, in-frame beta chains only. Every CDR3 protein is listed once, alongside the most common genes and DNA of its rows. Here the sample has about 250,000 distinct CDR3 sequences; 20% to 30% occur a single time. The top ten clones comprise about 5% of the sample.

The sample here was PBMCs, mostly from graft donor cells, taken 360 days after TCRalphabeta/CD19-depleted stem cell transplant. The receptors were sampled from a female patient aged 2-10 years who had a stem cell transplant for congenital amegakaryocytic thrombocytopenia, so the T cells may come from the graft donor.

The chain uses TRBV20-1 and TRBJ1-1; perhaps TRBD1 as D (5 bases). CDR3 length equals 16 residues. V was cut by 0 bases and J by 0 bases, with 14 bases left in between. From germline, CDR1 is DFQATT and CDR2 SNEGSKA (reference sequence). The CDR3 loop is CSAREGHFPMNTEAFF. The CDR3 coding sequence is TGCAGTGCTAGAGAGGGGCACTTCCCCATGAACACTGAAGCTTTCTTT.

This clonotype showed up just a few times. The chain has TRBV30 and TRBJ2-1; 14 bases line up with TRBD2. Germline CDR1 is GTSNPN and CDR2 is SVGIG (reference sequence). Unmatched junction bases numbered 5, after V lost 0 bases and J lost 1 base. The length of the CDR3 is 18 residues. The CDR3 protein is CAWSVRLAGGLSYNEQFF. The CDR3, as DNA: TGTGCCTGGAGTGTACGACTAGCGGGGGGGCTTTCCTACAATGAGCAGTTCTTC.

Only a few counts were recorded for this clonotype. The V and J genes are TRBV4-1 and TRBJ1-6; D possibly corresponds to TRBD1 (6 bases). V was pared by 3 bases and J by 7 bases, with 13 bases between. In germline, CDR1 is MGHRA, CDR2 YSYEKL. The CDR3 extends over 15 amino acids. CDR3 region: CASSQDRGTNSPLHF. CDR3 bases: TGCGCCAGCAGCCAGGACAGAGGAACCAATTCACCCCTCCACTTT.

The chain employs TRBV6-1 and TRBJ2-1; D is uncertain. This CDR3 has 13 residues. CDR1 and CDR2 (germline): MNHNS, SASEGT. Trimming removed 5 bases from V and 5 bases from J, with 10 bases in between. The CDR3 protein is CASSRPHNNEQFF. CDR3 coding DNA: TGTGCCAGCAGTCGACCGCATAACAATGAGCAGTTCTTC.

The chain joins TRBV11-2 to TRBJ2-5; D is undetermined. CDR3 length: 13 residues. The V gene lost 6 bases and the J gene lost 4 bases, with 12 bases spanning the gap. Germline-derived CDR1 and CDR2 are SGHAT and FQNNGV. This CDR3 is CASRFGSLETQYF. The CDR3 coding sequence is TGTGCCAGCAGATTTGGCAGTTTAGAGACCCAGTACTTC.

In its sample, this clonotype was seen a few times. The V and J genes are TRBV27 and TRBJ2-7; 9 nucleotides align to TRBD1. Trimming took 5 bases from V and 3 from J; bases not matched to a gene: 8. Germline-derived CDR1 and CDR2 are MNHEY and SMNVEV (reference sequence). The CDR3 extends over 15 amino acids. CDR3: CASSTTGQGIYEQYF. CDR3 DNA: TGTGCCAGCAGTACGACGGGACAGGGAATCTACGAGCAGTACTTC.

The sample holds many counts of this clonotype. This chain connects TRBV12-3 or TRBV12-4 to TRBJ2-3; tentatively, D is TRBD2 (6 bases). Trimming removed 3 bases from V and 2 bases from J, with 9 bases in between. The CDR3 sequence is 14 residues long. CDR3 DNA sequence: TGTGCCAGCAGTTTTCGGGGGTACACAGATACGCAGTATTTT. Its protein is CASSFRGYTDTQYF.

This chain uses TRBV11-2 with TRBJ1-2, with TRBD1 as a possible D gene (5 bases). Germline V gene lookup returns CDR1 SGHAT and CDR2 FQNNGV. The CDR3 has 13 amino acids. The germline V and J ends were trimmed by 0 bases and 4 bases, with 6 bases remaining between them. The CDR3 here is CASSLDDSYGYTF. DNA of the CDR3: TGTGCCAGCAGCTTAGACGACAGCTATGGCTACACCTTC. The whole variable domain, remainder taken from reference TRBV11-2 and TRBJ1-2, is EAGVAQSPRYKIIEKRQSVAFWCNPISGHATLYWYQQILGQGPKLLIQFQNNGVVDDSQLPKDRFSAERLKGVDSTLKIQPAKLEDSAVYLCASSLDDSYGYTFGSGTRLTVV.

This clonotype was seen more than once but under ten times. The chain employs TRBV4-2 and TRBJ2-3; possibly TRBD1 or TRBD2 for D (6 bases each). Germline CDR1 LGHNA, CDR2 YNFKEQ. V shed 8 bases and J shed 5 bases, with 23 bases lying between them. This CDR3 comprises 16 residues. The CDR3 bases are TGTGCCAGCGACCGGAGGGGAGGCCAAGGGGGAGATACGCAGTATTTT. It yields the protein CASDRRGGQGGDTQYF.

The chain employs TRBV7-9 and TRBJ1-1, with a possible D match to TRBD1 (5 bases). Germline V gives CDR1 SEHNR, CDR2 FQNEAQ (reference sequence). The CDR3 extends over 15 amino acids. V was shortened by 5 bases and J by 4 bases, with 17 bases between the two germline ends. CDR3: CASSPYGAVGTEAFF. Written as DNA, the CDR3 is TGTGCCAGCAGCCCATACGGGGCTGTGGGCACTGAAGCTTTCTTT.

Ten or more counts support this clonotype. The V gene is TRBV5-1, the J gene TRBJ2-2; TRBD2 is a possible D gene (6 bases). CDR3 length: 16 residues. Germline CDR1 SGHRS, CDR2 YFSETQ. The V end was cut by 4 bases, the J end by 7 bases, with 20 bases between. CDR3 nucleotide sequence: TGCGCCAGCAGCGAGCTCCGGGACTCCGGGGTCGGGGAGCTGTTTTTT. This sequence encodes CASSELRDSGVGELFF. Looking up the rest from reference TRBV5-1 and TRBJ2-2 gives the full variable domain: KAGVTQTPRYLIKTRGQQVTLSCSPISGHRSVSWYQQTPGQGLQFLFEYFSETQRNKGNFPGRFSGRQFSNSRSEMNVSTLELGDSALYLCASSELRDSGVGELFFGEGSRLTVL.

This clonotype was seen a few times. The genes are TRBV7-2 and TRBJ2-7, with unresolved D. The CDR3 is 14 amino acids. CDR1 and CDR2 (germline): SGHTA, FQGNSA. V was cut by 7 bases and J by 3 bases, with 16 bases left in between. The CDR3 DNA is TGTGCCAGCACCTTTCGACACAATTTCTACGAGCAGTACTTC. This encodes CASTFRHNFYEQYF.

This clonotype was recorded at least ten times. The rearrangement joins TRBV7-9 to TRBJ2-1; a possible D gene is TRBD1 (5 bases). With 5 bases removed from V and 6 bases from J, the gap between germline ends came to 17 bases. Germline CDR1 reads SEHNR; CDR2 reads FQNEAQ (reference sequence). The CDR3 has 15 amino acids. The CDR3: CASSRRQGQGNEQFF. The CDR3 DNA is TGTGCCAGCAGCCGTCGGCAGGGCCAGGGCAATGAGCAGTTCTTC.

This chain links TRBV4-2 with TRBJ1-4, with D possibly matching TRBD1 (6 bases). Germline CDR1 is LGHNA and CDR2 is YNFKEQ. CDR3 size: 16 residues. With 4 bases removed from V and 4 bases from J, the gap between germline ends came to 16 bases. CDR3 sequence: CASSRSLDRLNEKLFF. The CDR3 DNA sequence: TGTGCCAGCAGCCGCTCTTTGGACAGACTTAATGAAAAACTGTTTTTT.

This rearrangement joins TRBV5-1 to TRBJ2-3; 8 positions match TRBD1. The CDR3 length is 15 residues. V shed 4 bases, J shed 7 bases, and the junction held 11 bases outside the gene matches. Germline lookup yields CDR1 SGHRS and CDR2 YFSETQ. The CDR3 loop reads CASSPPTGDLNTQYF. The DNA for the CDR3 is TGCGCCAGCAGCCCACCGACAGGGGACCTGAATACGCAGTATTTT.

This clonotype was seen a handful of times. The chain carries TRBV5-1 and TRBJ2-7; D uncertain. V lost 0 bases to trimming and J lost 0 bases, with 10 bases between them. The V gene's germline CDR1 is SGHRS and CDR2 YFSETQ. This CDR3 comprises 15 residues. CDR3 loop: CASSLAAASSYEQYF. In DNA form, the CDR3 reads TGCGCCAGCAGCTTGGCGGCCGCAAGCTCCTACGAGCAGTACTTC.

This clonotype occurred a few times. The CDR3 DNA is TGCGCCAGCAGCCCAGACACGTATGGCTACACCTTC. This encodes CASSPDTYGYTF. V is TRBV4-1 and J is TRBJ1-2; D gene unclear. V dropped 4 bases and J dropped 5 bases, with 8 bases sitting between them. The CDR3 spans 12 residues. The germline gives CDR1 MGHRA, CDR2 YSYEKL.

This clonotype occurred many times. V is TRBV5-1 and J is TRBJ2-7; D remains ambiguous. The CDR3 runs to 13 residues. Germline V CDR1 and CDR2: SGHRS, YFSETQ. V dropped 0 bases and J dropped 5 bases, with 9 bases sitting between them. As DNA, the CDR3 is TGCGCCAGCAGCTTGGAGTTTTCGGACGAGCAGTACTTC. The encoded protein is CASSLEFSDEQYF.

The rearrangement uses TRBV7-9 and TRBJ2-3, with TRBD2 identical over 7 bases. CDR1 SEHNR and CDR2 FQNEAQ come from the germline V gene (reference sequence). The V gene end was trimmed by 4 bases and the J gene end by 1 base; junction bases not matched to a gene: 5. CDR3 size: 15 residues. The CDR3 sequence: CASSYERGRTDTQYF. Written as DNA, the CDR3 is TGTGCCAGCAGCTACGAGCGGGGTCGCACAGATACGCAGTATTTT.

This clonotype came up many times. The J gene is TRBJ2-7, the V gene TRBV10-3; D is ambiguous. This CDR3 has 15 amino acids. Germline V CDR1 and CDR2: ENHRY, SYGVKD. Between the trimmed V and J ends, which lost 1 base and 6 bases, there was a span of 16 bases. Here the CDR3 DNA reads TGTGCCATCAGTGAGTTGTCTAGGGTTGAAGGCGAGCAGTACTTC. Its protein is CAISELSRVEGEQYF.

This clonotype was observed a few times. The CDR3 is CASSLGVGVTGELFF. The CDR3 DNA reads as TGTGCCAGCAGCCTAGGGGTCGGGGTCACCGGGGAGCTGTTTTTT. The genes are TRBV28 and TRBJ2-2, with D tentatively TRBD1 or TRBD2 (5 bases each). V was shortened by 6 bases and J by 4 bases, with 15 bases between the two germline ends. Per germline, CDR1 MDHEN and CDR2 SYDVKM. The CDR3 sequence is 15 residues long.